This TCR beta chain was identified in a study of cytomegalovirus exposure and HLA in healthy donors. On this clone: Its cognate antigen is unknown.

From germline, CDR1 is LNHDA and CDR2 SQIVND (reference sequence). This CDR3 has 15 residues. V lost 1 base and J lost 2; bases outside the gene matches: 4. TCRdb keeps only in-frame clones here, not all; method: immunoSEQ multiplex PCR. The top ten hold roughly 6% of the sample, which has under 150,000 clones, roughly 90% seen once. Study outcomes and limitations: The majority of TCR sequences were rare, yet some public TCRs appeared in many donors.

This clonotype was obtained from a woman in her late teens or twenties in good health and CMV-seropositive. This chain joins TRBV19 and TRBJ2-7; TRBD1 agrees at 8 bases. The source material was PBMCs. In DNA form, the CDR3 reads TGTGCCAGTAGTATAGCGGGACAGGCCCCCTACGAGCAGTACTTC. Encoded protein: CASSIAGQAPYEQYF.